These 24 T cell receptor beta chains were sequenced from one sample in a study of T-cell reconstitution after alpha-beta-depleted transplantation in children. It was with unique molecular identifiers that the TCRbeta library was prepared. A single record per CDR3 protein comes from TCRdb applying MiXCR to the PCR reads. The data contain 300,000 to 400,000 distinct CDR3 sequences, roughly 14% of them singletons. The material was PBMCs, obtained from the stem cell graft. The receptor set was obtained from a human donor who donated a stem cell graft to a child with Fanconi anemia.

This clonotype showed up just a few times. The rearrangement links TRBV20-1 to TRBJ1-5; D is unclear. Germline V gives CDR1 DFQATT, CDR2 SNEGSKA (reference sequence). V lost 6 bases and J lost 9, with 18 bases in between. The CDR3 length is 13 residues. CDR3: CSAPRVAAGPQHF. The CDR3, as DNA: TGCAGTGCCCCCCGGGTCGCGGCGGGGCCCCAGCATTTT.

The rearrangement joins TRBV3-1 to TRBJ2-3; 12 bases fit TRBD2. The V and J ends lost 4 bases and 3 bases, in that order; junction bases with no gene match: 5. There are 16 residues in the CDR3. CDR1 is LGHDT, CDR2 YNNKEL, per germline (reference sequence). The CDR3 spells CASSPRLAGATDTQYF. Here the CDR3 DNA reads TGTGCCAGCAGCCCCCGACTAGCGGGGGCGACAGATACGCAGTATTTT.

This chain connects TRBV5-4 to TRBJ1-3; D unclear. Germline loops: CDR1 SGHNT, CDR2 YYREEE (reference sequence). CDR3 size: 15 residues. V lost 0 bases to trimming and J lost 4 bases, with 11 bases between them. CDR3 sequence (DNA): TGTGCCAGCAGCTTGGCGGGTGAATTCGGAAACACCATATATTTT. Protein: CASSLAGEFGNTIYF. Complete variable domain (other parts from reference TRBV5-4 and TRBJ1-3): ETGVTQSPTHLIKTRGQQVTLRCSSQSGHNTVSWYQQALGQGPQFIFQYYREEENGRGNFPPRFSGLQFPNYSSELNVNALELDDSALYLCASSLAGEFGNTIYFGEGSWLTVV.

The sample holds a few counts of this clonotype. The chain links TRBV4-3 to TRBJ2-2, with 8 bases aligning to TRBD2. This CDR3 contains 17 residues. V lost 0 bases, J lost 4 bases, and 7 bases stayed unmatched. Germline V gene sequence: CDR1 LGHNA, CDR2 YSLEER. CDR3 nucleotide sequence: TGCGCCAGCAGCCAAGATGAGGCGGGGGGATTCACCGGGGAGCTGTTTTTT. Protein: CASSQDEAGGFTGELFF.

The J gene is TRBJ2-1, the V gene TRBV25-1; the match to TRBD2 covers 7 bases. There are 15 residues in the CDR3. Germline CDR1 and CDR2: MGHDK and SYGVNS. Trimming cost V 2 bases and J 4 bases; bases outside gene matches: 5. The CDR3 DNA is TGTGCCAGCAGTGAAGATGTCGGGGGGTACAATGAGCAGTTCTTC. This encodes CASSEDVGGYNEQFF.

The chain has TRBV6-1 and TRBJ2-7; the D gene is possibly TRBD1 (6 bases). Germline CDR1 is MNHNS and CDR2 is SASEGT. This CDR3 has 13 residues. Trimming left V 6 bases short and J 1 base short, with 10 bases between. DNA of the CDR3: TGTGCCAGCAGGTCAGACAGGTCCTACGAGCAGTACGTC. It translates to CASRSDRSYEQYV.

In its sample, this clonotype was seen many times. CDR3 nucleotides: TGTGCCACCAGTGATTACGGGGATGAGCAGTTCTTC. This encodes CATSDYGDEQFF. The rearrangement uses TRBV24-1 and TRBJ2-1, with D possibly being TRBD2 (5 bases). V was pared by 2 bases and J by 8 bases, with 6 bases between. The CDR3 runs 12 residues. Germline V gene sequence: CDR1 KGHDR, CDR2 SFDVKD.

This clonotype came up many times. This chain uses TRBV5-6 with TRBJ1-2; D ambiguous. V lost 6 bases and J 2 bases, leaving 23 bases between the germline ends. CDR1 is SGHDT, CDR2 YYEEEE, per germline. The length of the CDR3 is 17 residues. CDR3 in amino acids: CASTLRGEKWGNYGYTF. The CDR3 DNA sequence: TGTGCCAGCACCCTGAGAGGAGAGAAGTGGGGAAACTATGGCTACACCTTC.

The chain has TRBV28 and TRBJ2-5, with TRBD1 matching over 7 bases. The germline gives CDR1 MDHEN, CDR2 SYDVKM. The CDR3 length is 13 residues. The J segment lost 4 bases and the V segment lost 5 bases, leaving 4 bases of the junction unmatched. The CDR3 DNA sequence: TGTGCCAGCAGTCACACAGGGGTAGAGACCCAGTACTTC. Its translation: CASSHTGVETQYF.

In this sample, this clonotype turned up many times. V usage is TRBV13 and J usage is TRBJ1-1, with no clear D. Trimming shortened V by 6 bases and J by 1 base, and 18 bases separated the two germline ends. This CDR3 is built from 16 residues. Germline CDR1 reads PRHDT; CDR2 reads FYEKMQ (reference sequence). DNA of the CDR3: TGTGCCAGCAGTACTCCCGGAAGAGTCGAGAACACTGAAGCTTTCTTT. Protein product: CASSTPGRVENTEAFF.

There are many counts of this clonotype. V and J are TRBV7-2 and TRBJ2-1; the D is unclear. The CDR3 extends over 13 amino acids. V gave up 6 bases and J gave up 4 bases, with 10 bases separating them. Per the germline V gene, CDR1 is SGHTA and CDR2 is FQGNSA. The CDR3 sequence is CASRGTGYNEQFF. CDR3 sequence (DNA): TGTGCCAGCAGGGGAACGGGTTACAATGAGCAGTTCTTC.

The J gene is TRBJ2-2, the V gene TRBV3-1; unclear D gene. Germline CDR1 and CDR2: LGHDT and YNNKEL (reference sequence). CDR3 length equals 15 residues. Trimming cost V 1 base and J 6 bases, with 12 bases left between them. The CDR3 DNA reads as TGTGCCAGCAGCCAAGGTGTCTCCCCTGCCGGGGAGCTGTTTTTT. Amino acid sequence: CASSQGVSPAGELFF.

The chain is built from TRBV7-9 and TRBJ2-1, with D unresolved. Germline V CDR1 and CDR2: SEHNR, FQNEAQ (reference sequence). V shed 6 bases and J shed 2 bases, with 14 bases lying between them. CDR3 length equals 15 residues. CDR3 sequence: CASRSLGSTYNEQFF. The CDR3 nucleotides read TGTGCCAGCAGGTCCCTGGGATCAACCTACAATGAGCAGTTCTTC.

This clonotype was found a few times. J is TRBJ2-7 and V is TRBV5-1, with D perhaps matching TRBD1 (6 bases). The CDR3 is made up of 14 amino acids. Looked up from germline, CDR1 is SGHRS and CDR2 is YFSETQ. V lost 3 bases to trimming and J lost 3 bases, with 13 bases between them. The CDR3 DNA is TGCGCCAGCAGCTCGACAGGACCCAACTACGAGCAGTACTTC. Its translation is CASSSTGPNYEQYF.

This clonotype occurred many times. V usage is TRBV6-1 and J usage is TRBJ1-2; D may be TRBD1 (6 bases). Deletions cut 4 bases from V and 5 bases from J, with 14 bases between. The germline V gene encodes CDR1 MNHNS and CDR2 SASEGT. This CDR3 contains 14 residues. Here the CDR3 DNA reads TGTGCCAGCAGTGTGCGGGACAAGTTTTATGGCTACACCTTC. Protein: CASSVRDKFYGYTF.

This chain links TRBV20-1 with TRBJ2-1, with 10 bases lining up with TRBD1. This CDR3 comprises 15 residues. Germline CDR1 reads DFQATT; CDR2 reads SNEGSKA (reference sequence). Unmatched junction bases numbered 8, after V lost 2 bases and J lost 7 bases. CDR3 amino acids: CSARPGQGFGNEQFF. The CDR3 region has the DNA TGCAGTGCTAGACCGGGACAGGGGTTTGGGAATGAGCAGTTCTTC.

The CDR3 reads CASSYGGGVFEQFF. The CDR3 DNA sequence: TGTGCCAGCAGTTACGGAGGGGGGGTTTTTGAGCAGTTCTTC. V gene TRBV6-5 combines with J gene TRBJ2-1, with D tentatively TRBD2 (7 bases). Trimming shortened V by 2 bases and J by 9 bases, and 14 bases separated the two germline ends. This CDR3 is 14 amino acids long. Germline V CDR1 and CDR2: MNHEY, SVGAGI.

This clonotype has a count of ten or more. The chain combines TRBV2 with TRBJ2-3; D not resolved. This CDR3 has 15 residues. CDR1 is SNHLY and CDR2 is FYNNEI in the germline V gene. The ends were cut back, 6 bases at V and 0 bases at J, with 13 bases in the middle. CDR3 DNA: TGTGCCAGCAGCCCTAACCAGGCTAGCACAGATACGCAGTATTTT. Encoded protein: CASSPNQASTDTQYF. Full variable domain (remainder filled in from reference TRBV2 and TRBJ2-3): EPEVTQTPSHQVTQMGQEVILRCVPISNHLYFYWYRQILGQKVEFLVSFYNNEISEKSEIFDDQFSVERPDGSNFTLKIRSTKLEDSAMYFCASSPNQASTDTQYFGPGTRLTVL.

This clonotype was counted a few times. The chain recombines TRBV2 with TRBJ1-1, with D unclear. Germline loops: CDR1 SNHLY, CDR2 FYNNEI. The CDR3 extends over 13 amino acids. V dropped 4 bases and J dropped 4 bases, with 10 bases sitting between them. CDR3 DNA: TGTGCCAGCAGTGCTACATTGGGCACTGAAGCTTTCTTT. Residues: CASSATLGTEAFF.

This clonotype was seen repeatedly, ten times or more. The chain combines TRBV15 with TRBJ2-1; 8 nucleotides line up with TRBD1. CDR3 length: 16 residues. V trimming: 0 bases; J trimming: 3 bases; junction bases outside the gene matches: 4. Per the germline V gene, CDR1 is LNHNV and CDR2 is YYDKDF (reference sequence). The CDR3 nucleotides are TGTGCCACCAGCAGAGATATCGACAGGGGCTACAATGAGCAGTTCTTC. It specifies CATSRDIDRGYNEQFF.

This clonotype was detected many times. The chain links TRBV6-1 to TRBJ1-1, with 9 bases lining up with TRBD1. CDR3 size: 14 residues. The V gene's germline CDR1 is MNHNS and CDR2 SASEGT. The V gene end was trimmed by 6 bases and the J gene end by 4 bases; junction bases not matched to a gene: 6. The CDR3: CASRKGTGTTEAFF. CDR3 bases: TGTGCCAGCAGGAAGGGGACAGGGACCACTGAAGCTTTCTTT.

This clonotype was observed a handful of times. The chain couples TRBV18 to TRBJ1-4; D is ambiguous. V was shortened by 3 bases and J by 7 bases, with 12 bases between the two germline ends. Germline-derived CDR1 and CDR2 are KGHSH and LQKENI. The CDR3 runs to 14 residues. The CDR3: CASSPAVRGEKLFF. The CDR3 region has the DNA TGTGCCAGCTCACCGGCGGTTCGGGGTGAAAAACTGTTTTTT.

CDR3 sequence reads: CASSLLGPTETQYF. The CDR3 DNA reads TGTGCCAGCAGCTTATTGGGACCAACTGAGACCCAGTACTTC. This chain uses TRBV7-2 with TRBJ2-5; either TRBD1 or TRBD2 may fit D (5 bases each). The CDR3 has 14 residues. Germline assignment: CDR1 SGHTA and CDR2 FQGNSA. The V end was cut by 2 bases, the J end by 5 bases, with 12 bases between.

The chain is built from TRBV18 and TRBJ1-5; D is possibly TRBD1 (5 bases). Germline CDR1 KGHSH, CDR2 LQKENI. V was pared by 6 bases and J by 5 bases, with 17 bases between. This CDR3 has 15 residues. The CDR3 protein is CASSSVPGGYQPQHF. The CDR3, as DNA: TGTGCCAGCTCGTCGGTGCCGGGGGGATATCAGCCCCAGCATTTT.